This T cell receptor beta chain was retrieved from a study of shared clonotypes between healthy human individuals (dated by TCRdb to 2020 to 2021). About the full investigation: A couple of women and a few men aged 18 to 49 years were included in the cohort. Per donor, three plates each were used for CD4 naive and CD4 memory, two for CD8 naive, and one for CD8 memory. The study deeply sequenced blood TCR repertoires of about 5 healthy adults to estimate repertoire size and the extent of clonotype sharing between individuals. To increase sequencing depth and limit assay-specific biases, TCR repertoire library preparation and sequencing were carried out by different laboratories using diverse techniques. Between about 0.94 and 8.9 billion PBMCs per donor were obtained by leukapheresis.

As to this clone: It has no known antigen specificity. The input lacks base qualities; no much larger clone sits a single base away.

The junction carries 7 bases between V and J, which are trimmed by 1 base and 6 bases respectively. CDR1 is given as MNHEY and CDR2 as SMNVEV, both from the germline V gene (reference sequence). From cysteine to phenylalanine, the CDR3 is 13 amino acids long. The entry retains the CDR3 DNA only, 39 bases that are in frame from base 1. Summary of the overall study and its limitations: Sampling was limited to blood, and TCR repertoires in tissue likely differ from TCR repertoires in blood. Because the study included a small number of donors, the genetic and exposure-history diversity represented was limited. Even with the large sequencing depth, rarefaction of the sorted-subset datasets indicated that sequencing was incomplete. Compared with non-shared clonotypes, clonotypes shared by all four sorted-subset donors had higher generation probabilities. Naive subsets generally had larger estimated clonotype richness than memory subsets did. Pairwise subsampling indicated that sequencing depth was expected to affect the degree of clonotype sharing among donors. About 5% of naive CD4, 3.5% of naive CD8, approximately 2% of memory CD4, and less than 0.45% of memory CD8 clonotypes were shared across several donors.

The donors were healthy, HIV-negative adults who had no recently reported acute infections or vaccinations. Only Caucasian adults living in Nashville, Tennessee, USA were represented among the donors. Magnetic negative selection was used to enrich CD4+ T cells, after which naive cells were positively selected on CD45RA and the negative fraction became the memory subset. Blood was obtained by leukapheresis, after which PBMCs were separated by Ficoll-Histopaque density gradient centrifugation and cryopreserved in liquid nitrogen vapor phase. Analytical flow cytometry was used to check the purity and quantity of each magnetically sorted T cell population. Genomic DNA was isolated from every sorted fraction and measured by UV absorbance on a Nanodrop 2000c. Using the deep immunoSEQ assay, TCR CDR3 regions were amplified from genomic DNA by multiplex PCR. Genomic DNA extracted from each cell subset was distributed evenly over all wells of several immunoSEQ 96-well plates, and each plate served as one replicate. For sorted subsets, each replicate PCR was loaded with approximately 200 ng genomic DNA, equivalent to about 30,000 T cell genomes. Purified libraries were quantified with a Qubit 3.0 fluorometer, sized on a Bioanalyzer 2100, and re-quantified with the KAPA Library Quantification kit. Every immunoSEQ 96-well plate was sequenced on a separate single-read 150-cycle Illumina NextSeq 550 flow cell. Processing in the source paper ran as follows. Because only junctional sequences without quality scores were contained in the immunoSEQ output, filtering matching that applied to full-length reads could not be performed. Sequences were annotated with PyIR, a Python wrapper for IgBLAST v1.9, using IMGT germline references to assign V/J genes and CDR3. Reads were removed for weak V/J assignments (E-value above 1e-6), missing CDR3, stop codons, out-of-frame junctions, or ambiguous translated residues. A V3J clonotype was defined by an identical inferred V gene, J gene, and CDR3 amino acid sequence. To compute the percentage overlap between repertoires, the number of shared unique clonotypes was divided by the size of the smaller repertoire. Repertoire richness was assessed with RTK rarefaction, the Chao1 estimator, and Recon v2.1 estimates of unobserved clonotypes. For all TCRbeta clonotypes obtained by the gDNA method from a few donors, generation probabilities were computed with OLGA. TCRdb mirrors the immuneACCESS table, restricted to in-frame sequences. Some clones are absent from its copies; in checked studies, under half trace to an unresolved V gene, and the reason for the others is unknown. That table supplies the V and J calls and clone size; D and trimming were determined from the DNA. In all, the sample holds roughly 1,600,000 clones, and around 98.5% of those were seen once. The top ten clones comprise 0.3% to 0.45% of the sample.

The chain was built from TRBV27 and TRBJ2-1; there is no confident call for the D gene. This clonotype was sampled from a man aged 25-45 years in good health. Sequencing input: naive CD4+ T cells sorted from blood. What the cell subset or site label conveys for this sample: CD45RA+ positively selected. The bases read TGTGCCAGCAGTTTATTAGGTACCAATGAGCAGTTCTTC. It is translated as CASSLLGTNEQFF.